Only a few counts were recorded for the clone carrying this T cell receptor (beta chain). The V gene's germline CDR1 is MNHEY and CDR2 SMNVEV (reference sequence). V lost 5 bases and J lost 1, with 12 bases in between. The CDR3 loop spans 14 amino acids. The table came from immunoSEQ multiplex PCR; TCRdb's copy has only in-frame clones and leaves some out. The table includes 100,000 to 150,000 clones, 75% to 80% detected once. This sample was taken from a study of blood T cell repertoires in COVID-19. Sequenced sample: peripheral blood. The chain has TRBV27 and TRBJ2-7, with D possibly being TRBD1 (5 bases). The clonotype comes from a human donor in a cohort sampled during active COVID-19. CDR3 bases: TGTGCCAGCAGTCCCTGGGGCCAGTCCTACGAGCAGTACTTC. Protein: CASSPWGQSYEQYF.